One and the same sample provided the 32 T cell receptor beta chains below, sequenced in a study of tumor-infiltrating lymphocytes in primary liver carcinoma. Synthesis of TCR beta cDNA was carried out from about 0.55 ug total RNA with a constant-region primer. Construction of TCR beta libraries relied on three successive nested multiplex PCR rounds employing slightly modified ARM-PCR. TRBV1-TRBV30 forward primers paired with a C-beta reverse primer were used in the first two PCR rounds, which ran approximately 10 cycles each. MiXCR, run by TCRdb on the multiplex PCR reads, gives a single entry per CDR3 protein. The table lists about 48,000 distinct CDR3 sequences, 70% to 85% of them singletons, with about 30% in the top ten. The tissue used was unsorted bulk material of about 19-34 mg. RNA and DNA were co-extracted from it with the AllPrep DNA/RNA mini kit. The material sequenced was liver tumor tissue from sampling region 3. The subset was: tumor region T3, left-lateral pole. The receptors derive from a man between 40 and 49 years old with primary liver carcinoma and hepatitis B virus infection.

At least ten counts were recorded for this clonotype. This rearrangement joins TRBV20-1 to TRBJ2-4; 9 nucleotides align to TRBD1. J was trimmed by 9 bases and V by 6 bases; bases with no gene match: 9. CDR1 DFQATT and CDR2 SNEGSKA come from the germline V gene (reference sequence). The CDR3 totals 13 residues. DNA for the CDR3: TGCAGTGCACCGGGACAGGGTATTGTCATTCAGTACTTC. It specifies CSAPGQGIVIQYF.

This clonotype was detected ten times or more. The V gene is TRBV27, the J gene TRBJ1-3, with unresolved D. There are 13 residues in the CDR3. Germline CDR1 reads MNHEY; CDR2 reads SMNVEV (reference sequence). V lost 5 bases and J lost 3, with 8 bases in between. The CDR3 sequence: CASSTRGGNTIYF. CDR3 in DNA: TGTGCCAGCAGTACGCGGGGTGGAAACACCATATATTTT.

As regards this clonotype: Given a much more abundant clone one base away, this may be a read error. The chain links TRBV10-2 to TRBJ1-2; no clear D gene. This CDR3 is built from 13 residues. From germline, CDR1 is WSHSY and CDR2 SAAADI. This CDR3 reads CTGSRSLDYGYTF. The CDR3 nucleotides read TGCACCGGCAGCAGGTCTCTGGACTATGGCTACACCTTC.

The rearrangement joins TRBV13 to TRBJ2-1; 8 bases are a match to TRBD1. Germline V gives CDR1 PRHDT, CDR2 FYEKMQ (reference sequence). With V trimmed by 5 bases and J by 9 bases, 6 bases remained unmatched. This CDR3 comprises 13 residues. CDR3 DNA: TGTGCCAGCAGCGGCCAGGGGGCAGGTGAGCAGTTCTTC. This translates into CASSGQGAGEQFF.

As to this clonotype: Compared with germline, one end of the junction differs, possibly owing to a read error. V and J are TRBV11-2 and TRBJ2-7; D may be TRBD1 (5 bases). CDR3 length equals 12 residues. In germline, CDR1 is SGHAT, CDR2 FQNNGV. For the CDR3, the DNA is TGTACCAGCCGCAGAGCAGGGTCCGAGCAATACTTC. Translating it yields CTSRRAGSEQYF.

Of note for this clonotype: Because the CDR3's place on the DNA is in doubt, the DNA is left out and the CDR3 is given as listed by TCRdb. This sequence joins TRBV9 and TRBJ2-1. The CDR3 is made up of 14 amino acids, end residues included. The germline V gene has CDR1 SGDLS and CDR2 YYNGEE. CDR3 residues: CASSVSSLDNEQFF.

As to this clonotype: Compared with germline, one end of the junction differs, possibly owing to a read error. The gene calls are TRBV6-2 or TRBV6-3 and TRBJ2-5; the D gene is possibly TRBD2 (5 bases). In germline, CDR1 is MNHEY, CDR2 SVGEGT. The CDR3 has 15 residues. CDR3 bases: TGTGCCAGTAGTTACCCTCTTGGGCCGCCGGGAACCCAGTACTTC. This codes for CASSYPLGPPGTQYF.

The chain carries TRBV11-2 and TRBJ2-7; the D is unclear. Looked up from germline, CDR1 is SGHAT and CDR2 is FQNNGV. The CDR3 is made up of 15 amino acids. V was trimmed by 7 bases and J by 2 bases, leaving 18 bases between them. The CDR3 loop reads CASTFDVTETYEQYF. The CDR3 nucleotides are TGTGCCAGCACCTTTGATGTGACCGAAACCTACGAGCAGTACTTC.

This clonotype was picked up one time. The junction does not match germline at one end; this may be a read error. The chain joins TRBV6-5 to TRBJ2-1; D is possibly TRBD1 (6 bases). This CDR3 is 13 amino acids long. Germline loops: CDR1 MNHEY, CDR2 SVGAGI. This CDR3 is CGSNPTGNNEQFF. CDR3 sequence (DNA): TGTGGCAGCAACCCAACAGGGAACAATGAGCAGTTCTTC.

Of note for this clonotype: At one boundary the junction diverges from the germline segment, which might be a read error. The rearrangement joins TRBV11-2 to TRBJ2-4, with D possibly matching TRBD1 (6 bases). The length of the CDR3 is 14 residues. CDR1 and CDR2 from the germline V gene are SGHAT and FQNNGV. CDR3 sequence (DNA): TGTGCTAGCAGCCCCCAACGAGGGTGGGACATTCACTACTTC. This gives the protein CASSPQRGWDIHYF.

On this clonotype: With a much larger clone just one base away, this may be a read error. The chain's CDR3 is CASSLRTSGSYEHFF. The DNA for the CDR3 is TGTGCCAGCAGTTTAAGGACTAGCGGGAGTTATGAGCATTTCTTC. The rearrangement uses TRBV28 and TRBJ2-1; 13 bases line up with TRBD2. There are 15 residues in the CDR3. CDR1 is MDHEN and CDR2 is SYDVKM in the germline V gene.

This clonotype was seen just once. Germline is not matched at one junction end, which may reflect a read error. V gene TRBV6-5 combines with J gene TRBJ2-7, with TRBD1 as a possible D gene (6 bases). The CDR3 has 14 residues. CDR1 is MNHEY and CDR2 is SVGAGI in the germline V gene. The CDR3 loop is CTSSPDRSTYEQYF. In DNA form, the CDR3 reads TGTACCAGCAGCCCCGACAGGTCGACCTACGAGCAATACTTC.

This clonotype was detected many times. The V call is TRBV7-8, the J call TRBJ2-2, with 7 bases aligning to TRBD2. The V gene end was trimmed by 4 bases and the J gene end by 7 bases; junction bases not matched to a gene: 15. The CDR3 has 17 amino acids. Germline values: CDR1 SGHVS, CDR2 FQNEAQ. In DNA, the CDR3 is TGTGCCAGCAGCTCCCTTGCCAGCGGAGGGAGGGGCGGGGAGCTGTTTTTT. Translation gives CASSSLASGGRGGELFF.

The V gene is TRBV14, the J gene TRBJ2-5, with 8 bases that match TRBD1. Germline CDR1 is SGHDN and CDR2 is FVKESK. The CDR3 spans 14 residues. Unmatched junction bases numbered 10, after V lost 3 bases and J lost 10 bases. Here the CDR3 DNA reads TGTGCCAGCAGCCAGTGGACAGGGCTAAGGGTCCAGTACTTC. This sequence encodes CASSQWTGLRVQYF.

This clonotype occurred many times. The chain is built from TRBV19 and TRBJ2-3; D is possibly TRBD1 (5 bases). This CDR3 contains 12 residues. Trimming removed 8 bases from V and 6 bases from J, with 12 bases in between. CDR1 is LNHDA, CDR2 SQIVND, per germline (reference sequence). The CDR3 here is CASRQSGDTQYF. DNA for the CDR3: TGTGCCAGTCGACAGTCCGGGGATACGCAGTATTTT.

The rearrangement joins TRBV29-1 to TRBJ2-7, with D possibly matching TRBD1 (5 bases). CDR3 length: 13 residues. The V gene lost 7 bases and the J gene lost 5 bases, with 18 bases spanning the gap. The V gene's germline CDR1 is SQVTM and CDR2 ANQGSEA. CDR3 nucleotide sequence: TGCAGCGCATGGCGGACATTCCATGACGAGCAGTACTTC. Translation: CSAWRTFHDEQYF.

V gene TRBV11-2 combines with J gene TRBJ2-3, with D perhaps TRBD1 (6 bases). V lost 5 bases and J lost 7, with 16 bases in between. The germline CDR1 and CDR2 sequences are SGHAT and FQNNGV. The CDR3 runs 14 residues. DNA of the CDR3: TGTGCCAGCAGCCTATCCAGGGGACCAAATACGCAGTATTTT. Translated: CASSLSRGPNTQYF.

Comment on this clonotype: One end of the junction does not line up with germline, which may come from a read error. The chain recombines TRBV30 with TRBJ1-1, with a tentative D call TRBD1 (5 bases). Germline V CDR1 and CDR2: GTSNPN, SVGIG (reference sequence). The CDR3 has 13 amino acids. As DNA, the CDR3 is TGTGCCTGTCCTCGGTCAGGGAACACTGAAGCATTCTTT. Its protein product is CACPRSGNTEAFF.

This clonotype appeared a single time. CDR3 bases: TGTGCCAGCGGCTCAGGACTGCTCACAGATACGCAGTATTTT. Residues: CASGSGLLTDTQYF. The chain links TRBV21-1 to TRBJ2-3; the tabulated D call, TRBD2, remains unverified against the DNA. TRBV21-1 is flagged as a pseudogene. The CDR3 sequence is 14 residues long.

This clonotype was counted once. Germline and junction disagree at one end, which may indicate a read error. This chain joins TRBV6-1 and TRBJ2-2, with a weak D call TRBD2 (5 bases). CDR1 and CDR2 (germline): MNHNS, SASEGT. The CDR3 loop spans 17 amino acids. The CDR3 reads CASSLEGWGDYTGEPFF. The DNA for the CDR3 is TGTGCCAGCAGTCTTGAGGGCTGGGGTGACTACACCGGGGAGCCGTTTTTT.

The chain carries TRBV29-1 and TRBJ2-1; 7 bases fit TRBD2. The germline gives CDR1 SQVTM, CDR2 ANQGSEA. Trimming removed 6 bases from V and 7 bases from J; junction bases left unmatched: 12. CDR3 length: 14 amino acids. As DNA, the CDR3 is TGCAGCGTCGAAAGAACTATCGGGGGGAATGAGCAGTTCTTC. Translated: CSVERTIGGNEQFF.

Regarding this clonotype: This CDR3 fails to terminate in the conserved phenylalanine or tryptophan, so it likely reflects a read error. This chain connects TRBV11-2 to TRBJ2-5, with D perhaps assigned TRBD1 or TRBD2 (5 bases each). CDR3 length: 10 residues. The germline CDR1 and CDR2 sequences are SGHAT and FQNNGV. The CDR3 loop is CANGLGAQYY. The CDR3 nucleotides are TGTGCGAATGGACTGGGGGCCCAGTACTAC.

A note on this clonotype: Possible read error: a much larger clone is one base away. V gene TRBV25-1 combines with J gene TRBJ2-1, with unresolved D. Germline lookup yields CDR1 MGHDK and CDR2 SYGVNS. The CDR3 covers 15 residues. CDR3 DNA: TGTGTCAGCAGTGTACTAATGGGAATCTTCAATGAGCAGTTCTTC. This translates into CVSSVLMGIFNEQFF. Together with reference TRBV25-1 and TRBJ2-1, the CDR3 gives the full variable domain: EADIYQTPRYLVIGTGKKITLECSQTMGHDKMYWYQQDPGMELHLIHYSYGVNSTEKGDLSSESTVSRIRTEHFPLTLESARPSHTSQYLCVSSVLMGIFNEQFFGPGTRLTVL.

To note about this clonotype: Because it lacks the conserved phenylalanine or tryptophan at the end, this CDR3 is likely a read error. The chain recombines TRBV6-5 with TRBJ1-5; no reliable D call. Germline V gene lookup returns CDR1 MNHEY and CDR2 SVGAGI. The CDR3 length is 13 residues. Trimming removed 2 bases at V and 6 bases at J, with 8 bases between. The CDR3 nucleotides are TGTGCCAGCAGTTACGAGTCGGGTCAGCCCCAGCATTTA. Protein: CASSYESGQPQHL.

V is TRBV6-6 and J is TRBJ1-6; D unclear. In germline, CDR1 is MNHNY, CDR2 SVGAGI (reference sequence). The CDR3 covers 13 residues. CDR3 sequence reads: CVARSSYNSPLHF. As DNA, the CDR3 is TGTGTCGCTCGAAGCTCCTATAATTCACCCCTCCACTTT.

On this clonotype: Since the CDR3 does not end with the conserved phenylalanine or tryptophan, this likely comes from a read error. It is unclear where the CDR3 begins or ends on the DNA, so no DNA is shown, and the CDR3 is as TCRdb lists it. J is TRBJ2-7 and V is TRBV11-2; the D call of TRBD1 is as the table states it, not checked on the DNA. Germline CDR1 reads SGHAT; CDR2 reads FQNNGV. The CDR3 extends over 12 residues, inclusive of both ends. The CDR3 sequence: CASSLLLGEHYL.

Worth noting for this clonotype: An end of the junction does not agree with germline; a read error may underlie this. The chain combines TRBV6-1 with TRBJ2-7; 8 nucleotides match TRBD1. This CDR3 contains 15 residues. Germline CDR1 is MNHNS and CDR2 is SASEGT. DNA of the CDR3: TGTGCCAGTAGTGAAGGCCCCGGACAGGGCTACGAGCAGTACTTC. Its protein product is CASSEGPGQGYEQYF.

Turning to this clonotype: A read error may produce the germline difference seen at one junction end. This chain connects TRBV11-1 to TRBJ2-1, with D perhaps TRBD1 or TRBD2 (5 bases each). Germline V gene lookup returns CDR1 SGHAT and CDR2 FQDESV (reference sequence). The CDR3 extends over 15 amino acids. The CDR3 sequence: CASGLGVGAASEQFF. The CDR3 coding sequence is TGTGCCAGCGGCTTAGGGGTGGGAGCGGCGAGTGAGCAGTTCTTC.

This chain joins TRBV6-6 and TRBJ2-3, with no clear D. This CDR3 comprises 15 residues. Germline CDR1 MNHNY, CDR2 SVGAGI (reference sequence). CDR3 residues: CASSYLGMSTDTQYF. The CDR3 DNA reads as TGTGCTAGTAGTTACCTGGGAATGAGCACAGATACGCAGTATTTT.

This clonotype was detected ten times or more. In nucleotides, the CDR3 is TGCGCCAGCAGGCCTGAGGGGGGCTCTCCGTCGGAGACCCAGTACTTC. It codes for CASRPEGGSPSETQYF. The rearrangement uses TRBV5-1 and TRBJ2-5, with D tentatively TRBD1 or TRBD2 (6 bases each). Trimming left V 5 bases short and J 5 bases short, with 22 bases between. Germline CDR1 and CDR2: SGHRS and YFSETQ. The CDR3 consists of 16 residues.

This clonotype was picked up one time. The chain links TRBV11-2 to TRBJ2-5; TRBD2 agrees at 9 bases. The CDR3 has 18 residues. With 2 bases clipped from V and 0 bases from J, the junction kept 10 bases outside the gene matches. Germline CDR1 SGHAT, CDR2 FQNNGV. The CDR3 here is CASSLRPGLAMYQETQYF. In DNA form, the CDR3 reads TGTGCCAGCAGCTTACGTCCCGGACTAGCGATGTACCAAGAGACCCAGTACTTC.

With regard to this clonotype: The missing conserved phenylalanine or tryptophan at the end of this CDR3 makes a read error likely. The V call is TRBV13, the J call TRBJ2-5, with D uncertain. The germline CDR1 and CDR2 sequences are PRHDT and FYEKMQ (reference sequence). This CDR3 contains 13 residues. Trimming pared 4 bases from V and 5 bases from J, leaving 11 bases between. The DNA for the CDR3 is TGTGCCAGCAGCTCCGGGCTCAGGGAGACCCAGTACTCC. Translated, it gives CASSSGLRETQYS.